These T cell receptor beta chains were read from a single sample in a study of OX40 agonist ivuxolimab in advanced cancers. This table comes from immunoSEQ multiplex PCR, and its TCRdb copy is limited to in-frame clones, with some not included. The table lists approximately 19,000 clones, around four fifths of them singletons. The starting material was CD4+ or CD8+ T cells sorted from blood, obtained in a trial of the OX40 agonist ivuxolimab. These receptors were collected from an adult with an advanced solid tumor such as melanoma, head and neck, liver or kidney cancer. CDR3s include the opening cysteine and the closing phenylalanine or tryptophan. Each record gives: V gene, D gene, clone size, CDR3 length, J gene, CDR3 DNA, CDR3 protein. The D gene is left open where the match is weak. Clone size is shown for a subset of rows, as once, few, many or a class of expanded clone.

TRBV4-1,-,-,16,TRBJ2-3,TGCGCCAGCAGCCCCGGACAGCCTTCTAGCACAGATACGCAGTATTTT,CASSPGQPSSTDTQYF
TRBV11-2,-,-,15,TRBJ2-2,TGTGCCAGCAGCCCCAATGGGGGAGGCACCGGGGAGCTGTTTTTT,CASSPNGGGTGELFF
TRBV7-9,-,once,15,TRBJ2-5,TGTGCCAGCAGCTCCGGTACTAGCCGTCTGGAGACCCAGTACTTC,CASSSGTSRLETQYF
TRBV14,TRBD2,-,15,TRBJ2-1,TGTGCCAGCAGCCAACGGTGGGAGGGTCCCGGCGGGCAGTTCTTC,CASSQRWEGPGGQFF
TRBV7-9,TRBD2,-,14,TRBJ2-1,TGTGCCAGCAGCTTGCTAGCGGGGTACAATGAGCAGTTCTTC,CASSLLAGYNEQFF
TRBV9,-,-,13,TRBJ2-5,TGTGCCAGCAGCGTAGCGGGAGAAGAGACCCAGTACTTC,CASSVAGEETQYF
TRBV5-1,TRBD2,-,18,TRBJ2-3,TGCGCCAGCAGCCCCTGGGGGGGTAGCGGGAGGGCCTCAGATACGCAGTATTTT,CASSPWGGSGRASDTQYF
TRBV7-2,-,-,15,TRBJ2-4,TGTGCCAGCAGCTCATTTTTAGCGGCCAAAAACATTCAGTACTTC,CASSSFLAAKNIQYF
TRBV10-2,TRBD2,-,15,TRBJ2-1,TGCGCCAGCAGTGAGGCTAGCGGGAGATTTGGTGAGCAGTTCTTC,CASSEASGRFGEQFF
TRBV19,TRBD2,-,19,TRBJ2-1,TGTGCCAGTAGTATCGTCCTCGGACTAGCGGGAGTAAAGGGCAATGAGCAGTTCTTC,CASSIVLGLAGVKGNEQFF
TRBV15,TRBD1,-,15,TRBJ2-4,TGTGCCACCAGCAGAGTAAGGGACAGGGGTTACATTCAGTACTTC,CATSRVRDRGYIQYF
TRBV9,-,-,15,TRBJ2-1,TGTGCCAGCGGTCTCGGGCTGGGAAGGACACATGAGCAGTTCTTC,CASGLGLGRTHEQFF
TRBV7-9,TRBD2,-,17,TRBJ2-7,TGTGCCAGCAGCTTTCAGGGCCTAGGGCTAGCGGAAGAGGAGCAGTACTTC,CASSFQGLGLAEEEQYF
TRBV9,-,-,14,TRBJ1-1,TGTGCCAGCAGCGTGGGTCCGGGGGGGCCTGAAGCTTTCTTT,CASSVGPGGPEAFF
TRBV19,-,-,13,TRBJ2-5,TGTGCCAGTAGTATGGGTTACCAAGAGACCCAGTACTTC,CASSMGYQETQYF
TRBV27,-,once,15,TRBJ2-1,TGTGCCAGCAGTTTCGGGCAGAGCTCCTACAATGAGCAGTTCTTC,CASSFGQSSYNEQFF
TRBV6-5,-,once,13,TRBJ2-3,TGTGCCAGCAGCCGCGGGGGCACAGATACGCAGTATTTT,CASSRGGTDTQYF
TRBV18,TRBD2,-,17,TRBJ2-7,TGTGCCAGCTCACGGAGTTCGTCGGGACTAGGGGACTACGAGCAGTACTTC,CASSRSSSGLGDYEQYF
TRBV28,TRBD2,-,14,TRBJ2-1,TGTGCCAGCAGTCTCGGGGGACTAGCGGGAGAGCAGTTCTTC,CASSLGGLAGEQFF
TRBV9,-,-,16,TRBJ2-7,TGTGCCAGCAGCGCAGGGGGCGGGACTAGCTCCTACGAGCAGTACTTC,CASSAGGGTSSYEQYF
TRBV4-3,-,-,16,TRBJ1-5,TGCGCCAGCAGCCAAGTTCTTAATAGGGGCAATCAGCCCCAGCATTTT,CASSQVLNRGNQPQHF
TRBV11-3,TRBD2,-,18,TRBJ2-1,TGTGCCAGCAGCTCGGGTACCGGGACTAGCGGGGGTGCGGATGAGCAGTTCTTC,CASSSGTGTSGGADEQFF
TRBV19,TRBD1,-,15,TRBJ1-2,TGTGCCAGTAGTATTCCACAGGGGCAGGGCTATGGCTACACCTTC,CASSIPQGQGYGYTF
TRBV7-9,-,-,16,TRBJ2-7,TGTGCCAGCAGCTTAGCGGTCGGGAGAAGCTCCTACGAGCAGTACTTC,CASSLAVGRSSYEQYF
TRBV6-4,-,-,13,TRBJ2-3,TGTGCCAGCAGTGACTCGGATGGAGATACGCAGTATTTT,CASSDSDGDTQYF
TRBV29-1,-,-,10,TRBJ2-1,TGCAGCGTAGGGGTCAATGAGCAGTTCTTC,CSVGVNEQFF
TRBV6-5,-,-,14,TRBJ1-1,TGTGCCAGCACCCCCCATACAGGTAACACTGAAGCTTTCTTT,CASTPHTGNTEAFF
TRBV5-4,-,-,11,TRBJ1-1,TGTGCCAGCAGCTCACTCGCGGAAGCTTTCTTT,CASSSLAEAFF
TRBV4-1,TRBD1,once,17,TRBJ2-7,TGCGCCAGCAGCCAAACCCCGGACAGGGGGAGCTCCTACGAGCAGTACTTC,CASSQTPDRGSSYEQYF
TRBV27,TRBD1,-,15,TRBJ2-7,TGTGCCAGCAGTGTGGACAGGGGGCTGTCCTACGAGCAGTACTTC,CASSVDRGLSYEQYF
TRBV4-1,-,-,14,TRBJ1-6,TGCGCCAGCAGCCAAGAACCATATAATTCACCCCTCCACTTT,CASSQEPYNSPLHF
TRBV7-3,-,-,13,TRBJ1-1,TGTGCCAGCAGCCTATCGATGAACACTGAAGCTTTCTTT,CASSLSMNTEAFF
TRBV5-6,-,-,14,TRBJ2-2,TGTGCCAGCAGCTTAGGTGGGAACACCGGGGAGCTGTTTTTT,CASSLGGNTGELFF
TRBV7-9,-,-,12,TRBJ2-1,TGTGCCAGCCAGCTGGGGGCCCCTGAGCAGTTCTTC,CASQLGAPEQFF
TRBV7-9,-,-,16,TRBJ1-5,TGTGCCAGCAGCTTAATGGAAAACGGGGGCAATCAGCCCCAGCATTTT,CASSLMENGGNQPQHF
TRBV5-1,TRBD2,-,14,TRBJ2-7,TGCGCCAGCAGCTCGGGGACTAGCTCCTACGAGCAGTACTTC,CASSSGTSSYEQYF